This TCR beta chain was sequenced during a study of blood T cells in healthy people across ages. The CDR3 is 13 amino acids. Deletions cut 7 bases from V and 0 bases from J, with 9 bases between. The germline CDR1 and CDR2 sequences are MNHEY and SVGEGT. Primers used in a second PCR of roughly 6 to 11 cycles were a sample-barcoded 5' primer and a J-beta primer mix. Sequencing yielded, for each sample, at least 3 million paired-end reads carrying CDR3. Using its own MiXCR run on the 5' RACE reads, TCRdb lists one record per CDR3 protein. The sample records about 1.5 million distinct CDR3 sequences, around 40% being singletons. With regard to this clonotype: The antigen is undetermined.

Overall study findings and caveats: What prevented conclusive comparison of naive and antigen-experienced cells was that PBMCs were unsorted.

The TCR comes from a woman between 18 and 30 years old in good health. Sequencing was performed on blood. The gene calls are TRBV6-2 or TRBV6-3 and TRBJ1-1; D is unresolved. The CDR3: CASMSSLNTEAFF. The DNA for the CDR3 is TGTGCCAGCATGTCGAGCCTGAACACTGAAGCTTTCTTT.